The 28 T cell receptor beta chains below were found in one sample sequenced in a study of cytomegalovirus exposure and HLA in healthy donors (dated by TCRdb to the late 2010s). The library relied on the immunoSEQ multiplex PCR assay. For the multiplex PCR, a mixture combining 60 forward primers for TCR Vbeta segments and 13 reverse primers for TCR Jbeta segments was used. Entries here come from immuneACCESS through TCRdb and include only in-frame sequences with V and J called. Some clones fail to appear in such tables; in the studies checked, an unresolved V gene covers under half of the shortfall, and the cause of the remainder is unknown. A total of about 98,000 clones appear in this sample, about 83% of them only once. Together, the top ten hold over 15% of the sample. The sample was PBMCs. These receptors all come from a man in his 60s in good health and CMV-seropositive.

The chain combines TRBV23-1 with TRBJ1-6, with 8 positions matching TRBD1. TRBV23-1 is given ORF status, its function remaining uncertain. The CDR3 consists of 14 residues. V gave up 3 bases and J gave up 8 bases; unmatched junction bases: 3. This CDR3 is CASSHAGGHSPLHF. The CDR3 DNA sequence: TGCGCCAGCAGTCATGCAGGGGGCCATTCACCCCTCCACTTT.

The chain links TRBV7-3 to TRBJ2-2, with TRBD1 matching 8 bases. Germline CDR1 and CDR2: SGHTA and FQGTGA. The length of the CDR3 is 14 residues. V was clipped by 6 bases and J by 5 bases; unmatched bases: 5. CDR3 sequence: CASSPRQGTGELFF. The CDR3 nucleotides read TGTGCCAGCAGTCCCCGACAGGGGACCGGGGAGCTGTTTTTT.

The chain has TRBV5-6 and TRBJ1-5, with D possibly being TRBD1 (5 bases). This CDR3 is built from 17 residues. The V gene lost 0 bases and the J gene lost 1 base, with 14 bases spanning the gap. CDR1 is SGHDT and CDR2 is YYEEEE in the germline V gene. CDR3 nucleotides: TGTGCCAGCAGCTTGGAACAGGTAAATAGGAGCAATCAGCCCCAGCATTTT. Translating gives CASSLEQVNRSNQPQHF.

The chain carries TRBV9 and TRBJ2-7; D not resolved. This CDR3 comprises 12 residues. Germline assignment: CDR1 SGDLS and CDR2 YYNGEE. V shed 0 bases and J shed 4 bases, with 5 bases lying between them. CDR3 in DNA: TGTGCCAGCAGCGTAGCTGTTTACGAGCAGTACTTC. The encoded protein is CASSVAVYEQYF.

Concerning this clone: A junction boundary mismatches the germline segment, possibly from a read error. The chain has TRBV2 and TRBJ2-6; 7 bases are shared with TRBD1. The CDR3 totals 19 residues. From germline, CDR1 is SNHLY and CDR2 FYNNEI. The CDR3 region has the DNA TGTGCCAGCAGTGCTCTTAGGGACAGACCTGGCTCTGTGGCCAACGTCCTGACTTTC. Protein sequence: CASSALRDRPGSVANVLTF.

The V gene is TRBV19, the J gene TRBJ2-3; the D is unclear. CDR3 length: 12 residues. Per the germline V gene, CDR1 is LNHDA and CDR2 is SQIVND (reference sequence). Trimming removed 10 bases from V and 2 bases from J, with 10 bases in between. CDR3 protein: CATQDSTDTQYF. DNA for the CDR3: TGTGCCACCCAAGACTCCACAGATACGCAGTATTTT.

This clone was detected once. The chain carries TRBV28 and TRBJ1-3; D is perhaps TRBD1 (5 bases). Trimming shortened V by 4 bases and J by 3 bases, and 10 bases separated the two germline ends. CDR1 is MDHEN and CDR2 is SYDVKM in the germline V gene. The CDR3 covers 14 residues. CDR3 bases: TGTGCCAGCAGTTACGGGACTTATGGAAACACCATATATTTT. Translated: CASSYGTYGNTIYF.

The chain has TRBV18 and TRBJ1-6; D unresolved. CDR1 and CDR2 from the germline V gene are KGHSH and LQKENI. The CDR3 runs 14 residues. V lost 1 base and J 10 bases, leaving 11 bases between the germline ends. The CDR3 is CASSPQEGRSPLHF. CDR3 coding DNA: TGTGCCAGCTCACCACAGGAGGGCCGCTCACCCCTCCACTTT. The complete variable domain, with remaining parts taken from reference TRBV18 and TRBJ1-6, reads NAGVMQNPRHLVRRRGQEARLRCSPMKGHSHVYWYRQLPEEGLKFMVYLQKENIIDESGMPKERFSAEFPKEGPSILRIQQVVRGDSAAYFCASSPQEGRSPLHFGNGTRLTVT.

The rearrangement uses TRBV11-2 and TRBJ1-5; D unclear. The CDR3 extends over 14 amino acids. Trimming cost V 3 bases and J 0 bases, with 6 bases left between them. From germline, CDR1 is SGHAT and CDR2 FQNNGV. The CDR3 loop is CASSFTSSNQPQHF. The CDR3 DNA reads TGTGCCAGCAGCTTTACATCTAGCAATCAGCCCCAGCATTTT. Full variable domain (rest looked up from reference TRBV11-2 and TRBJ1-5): EAGVAQSPRYKIIEKRQSVAFWCNPISGHATLYWYQQILGQGPKLLIQFQNNGVVDDSQLPKDRFSAERLKGVDSTLKIQPAKLEDSAVYLCASSFTSSNQPQHFGDGTRLSIL.

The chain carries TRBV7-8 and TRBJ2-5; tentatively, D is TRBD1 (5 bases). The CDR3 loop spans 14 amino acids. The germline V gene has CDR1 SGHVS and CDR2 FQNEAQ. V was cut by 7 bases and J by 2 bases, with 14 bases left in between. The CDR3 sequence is CASTIPGLQETQYF. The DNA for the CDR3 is TGTGCCAGCACCATTCCAGGGTTACAAGAGACCCAGTACTTC. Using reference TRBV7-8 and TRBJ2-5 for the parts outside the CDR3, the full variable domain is GAGVSQSPRYKVAKRGQDVALRCDPISGHVSLFWYQQALGQGPEFLTYFQNEAQLDKSGLPSDRFFAERPEGSVSTLKIQRTQQEDSAVYLCASTIPGLQETQYFGPGTRLLVL.

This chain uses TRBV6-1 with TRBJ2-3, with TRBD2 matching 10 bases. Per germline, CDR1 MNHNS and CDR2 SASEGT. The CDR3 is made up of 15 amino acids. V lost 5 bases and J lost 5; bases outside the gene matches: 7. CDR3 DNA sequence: TGTGCCAGCAGTATCCGGACTAGCGGCCTAGATACGCAGTATTTT. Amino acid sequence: CASSIRTSGLDTQYF.

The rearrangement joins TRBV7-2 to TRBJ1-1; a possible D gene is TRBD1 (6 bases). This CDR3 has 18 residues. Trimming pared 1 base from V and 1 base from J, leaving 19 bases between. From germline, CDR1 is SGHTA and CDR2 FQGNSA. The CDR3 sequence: CASSLVSPKGQRNTEAFF. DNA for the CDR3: TGTGCCAGCAGCTTAGTATCACCTAAAGGACAGCGGAACACTGAAGCTTTCTTT.

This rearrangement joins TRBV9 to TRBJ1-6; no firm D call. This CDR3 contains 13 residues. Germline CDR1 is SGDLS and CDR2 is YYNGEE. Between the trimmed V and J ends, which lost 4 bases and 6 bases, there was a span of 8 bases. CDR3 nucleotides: TGTGCCAGCAGCCCCCTTAGTAATTCACCCCTCCACTTT. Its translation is CASSPLSNSPLHF.

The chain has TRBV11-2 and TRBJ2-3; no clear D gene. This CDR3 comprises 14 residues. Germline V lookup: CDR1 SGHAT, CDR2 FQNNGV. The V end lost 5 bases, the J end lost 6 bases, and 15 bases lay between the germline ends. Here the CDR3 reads CASSIAVQTDTQYF. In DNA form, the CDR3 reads TGTGCCAGCAGCATAGCTGTACAAACGGATACGCAGTATTTT. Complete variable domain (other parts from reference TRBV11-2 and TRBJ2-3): EAGVAQSPRYKIIEKRQSVAFWCNPISGHATLYWYQQILGQGPKLLIQFQNNGVVDDSQLPKDRFSAERLKGVDSTLKIQPAKLEDSAVYLCASSIAVQTDTQYFGPGTRLTVL.

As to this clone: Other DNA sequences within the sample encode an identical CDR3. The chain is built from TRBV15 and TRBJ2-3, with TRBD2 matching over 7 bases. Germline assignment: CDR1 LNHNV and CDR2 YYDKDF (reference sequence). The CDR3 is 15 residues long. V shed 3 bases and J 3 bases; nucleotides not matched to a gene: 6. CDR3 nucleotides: TGTGCCACCAGCAGGGGGGGGACTGGTACAGATACGCAGTATTTT. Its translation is CATSRGGTGTDTQYF.

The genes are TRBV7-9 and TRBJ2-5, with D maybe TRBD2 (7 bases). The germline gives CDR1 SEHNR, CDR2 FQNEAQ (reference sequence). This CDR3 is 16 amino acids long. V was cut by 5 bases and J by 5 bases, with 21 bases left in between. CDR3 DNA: TGTGCCAGCAGCCTACGGGGGGCGGGGAGGGTCGAGACCCAGTACTTC. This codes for CASSLRGAGRVETQYF.

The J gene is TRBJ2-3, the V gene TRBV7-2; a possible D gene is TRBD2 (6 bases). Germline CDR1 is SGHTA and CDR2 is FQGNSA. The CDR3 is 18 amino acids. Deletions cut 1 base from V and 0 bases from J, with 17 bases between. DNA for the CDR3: TGTGCCAGCAGCTTAGGGGGGTCTGCGGGAATAAGCACAGATACGCAGTATTTT. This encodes CASSLGGSAGISTDTQYF. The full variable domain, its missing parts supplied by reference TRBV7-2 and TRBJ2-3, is GAGVSQSPSNKVTEKGKDVELRCDPISGHTALYWYRQSLGQGLEFLIYFQGNSAPDKSGLPSDRFSAERTGGSVSTLTIQRTQQEDSAVYLCASSLGGSAGISTDTQYFGPGTRLTVL.

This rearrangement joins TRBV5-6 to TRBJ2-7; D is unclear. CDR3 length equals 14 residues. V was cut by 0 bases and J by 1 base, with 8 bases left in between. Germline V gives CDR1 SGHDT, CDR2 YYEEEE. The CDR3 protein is CASSLGPQSYEQYF. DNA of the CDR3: TGTGCCAGCAGCTTGGGGCCTCAATCCTACGAGCAGTACTTC.

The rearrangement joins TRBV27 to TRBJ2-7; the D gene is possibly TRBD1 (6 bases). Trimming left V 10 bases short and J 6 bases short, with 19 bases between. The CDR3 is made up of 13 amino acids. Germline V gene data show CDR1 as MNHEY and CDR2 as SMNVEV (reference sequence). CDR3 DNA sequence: TGTGCCACCTTCGCCCCTGACAGGATCGAGCAGTACTTC. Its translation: CATFAPDRIEQYF.

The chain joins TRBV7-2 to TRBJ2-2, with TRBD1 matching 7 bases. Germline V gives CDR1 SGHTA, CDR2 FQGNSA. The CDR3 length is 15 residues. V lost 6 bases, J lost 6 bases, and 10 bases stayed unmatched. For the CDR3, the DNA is TGTGCCAGCAGGGAGACAGGGCATTGGGCCGGGGAGCTGTTTTTT. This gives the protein CASRETGHWAGELFF. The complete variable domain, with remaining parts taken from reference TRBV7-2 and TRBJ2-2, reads GAGVSQSPSNKVTEKGKDVELRCDPISGHTALYWYRQSLGQGLEFLIYFQGNSAPDKSGLPSDRFSAERTGGSVSTLTIQRTQQEDSAVYLCASRETGHWAGELFFGEGSRLTVL.

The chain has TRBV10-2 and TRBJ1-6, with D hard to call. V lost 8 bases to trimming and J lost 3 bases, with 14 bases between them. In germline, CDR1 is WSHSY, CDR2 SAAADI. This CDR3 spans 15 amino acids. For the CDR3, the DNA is TGCGCCAGCGGTACCGGGAGAAGCTATAATTCACCCCTCCACTTT. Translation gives CASGTGRSYNSPLHF.

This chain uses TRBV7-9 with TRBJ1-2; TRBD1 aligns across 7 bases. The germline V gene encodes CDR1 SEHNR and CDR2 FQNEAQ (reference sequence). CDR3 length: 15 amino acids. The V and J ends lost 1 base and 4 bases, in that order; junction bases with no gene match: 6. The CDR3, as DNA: TGTGCCAGCAGCTTAGGAACAGGGGTGGGCTATGGCTACACCTTC. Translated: CASSLGTGVGYGYTF.

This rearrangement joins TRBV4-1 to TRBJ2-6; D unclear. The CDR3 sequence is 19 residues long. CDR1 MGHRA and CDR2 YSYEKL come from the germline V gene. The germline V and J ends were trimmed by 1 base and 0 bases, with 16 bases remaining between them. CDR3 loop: CASSQVQAEARSGANVLTF. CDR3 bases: TGCGCCAGCAGCCAAGTTCAGGCCGAAGCCCGCTCTGGGGCCAACGTCCTGACTTTC.

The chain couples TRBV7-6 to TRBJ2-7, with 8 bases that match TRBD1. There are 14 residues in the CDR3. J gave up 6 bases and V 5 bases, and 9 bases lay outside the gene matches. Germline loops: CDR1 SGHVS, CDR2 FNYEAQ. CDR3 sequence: CASSQDDRGREQYF. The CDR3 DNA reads TGTGCCAGCAGCCAAGACGACAGGGGTCGCGAGCAGTACTTC.

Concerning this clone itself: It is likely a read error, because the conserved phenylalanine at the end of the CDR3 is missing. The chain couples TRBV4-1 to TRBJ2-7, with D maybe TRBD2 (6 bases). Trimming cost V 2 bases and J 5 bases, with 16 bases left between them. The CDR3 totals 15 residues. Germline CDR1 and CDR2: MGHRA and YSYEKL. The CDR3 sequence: CASSQLLVRRDEQYL. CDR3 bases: TGCGCCAGCAGCCAACTTCTCGTGAGGAGGGACGAGCAGTACCTC.

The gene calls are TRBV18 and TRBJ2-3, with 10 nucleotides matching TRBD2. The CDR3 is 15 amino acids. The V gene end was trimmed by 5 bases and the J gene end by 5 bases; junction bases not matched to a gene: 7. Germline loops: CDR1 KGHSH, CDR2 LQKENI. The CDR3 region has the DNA TGTGCCAGCTCAATAGCGGGGGGACTTGGAGATACGCAGTATTTT. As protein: CASSIAGGLGDTQYF.

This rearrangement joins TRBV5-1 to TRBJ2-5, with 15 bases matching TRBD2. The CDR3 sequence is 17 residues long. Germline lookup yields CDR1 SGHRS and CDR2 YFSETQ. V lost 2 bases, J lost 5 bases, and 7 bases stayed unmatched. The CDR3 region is CASSLSGLAGGRETQYF. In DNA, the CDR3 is TGCGCCAGCAGCTTATCGGGACTAGCGGGGGGTAGGGAGACCCAGTACTTC.

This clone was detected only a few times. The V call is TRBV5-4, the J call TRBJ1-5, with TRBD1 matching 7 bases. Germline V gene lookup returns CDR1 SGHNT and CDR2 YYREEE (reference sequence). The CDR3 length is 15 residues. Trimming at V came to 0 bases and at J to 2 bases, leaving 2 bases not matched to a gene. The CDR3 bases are TGTGCCAGCAGCTTGGACGGACAGGGCAATCAGCCCCAGCATTTT. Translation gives CASSLDGQGNQPQHF.